The source of this TCR beta chain is a study of identical twins. The J segment lost 5 bases and the V segment lost 0 bases, leaving 16 bases of the junction unmatched. The CDR3 is 17 residues long. Germline CDR1 DFQATT, CDR2 SNEGSKA (reference sequence). TCRdb redid the calling of the 5' RACE reads with MiXCR, one entry per CDR3 protein. The sample has 690,000 or so distinct CDR3 sequences, 8% to 9% seen once. These sequences were also reported in another study, on yellow fever vaccine responses in identical twins.

What was sequenced was PBMCs. The sequence was obtained from a young woman in good health. The chain uses TRBV20-1 and TRBJ2-7, with TRBD1 identical over 7 bases. The CDR3 DNA reads as TGCAGTGCTAGAGATCAAATACTGCCACAGGGGATAAACGAGCAGTACTTC. Encoded protein: CSARDQILPQGINEQYF.